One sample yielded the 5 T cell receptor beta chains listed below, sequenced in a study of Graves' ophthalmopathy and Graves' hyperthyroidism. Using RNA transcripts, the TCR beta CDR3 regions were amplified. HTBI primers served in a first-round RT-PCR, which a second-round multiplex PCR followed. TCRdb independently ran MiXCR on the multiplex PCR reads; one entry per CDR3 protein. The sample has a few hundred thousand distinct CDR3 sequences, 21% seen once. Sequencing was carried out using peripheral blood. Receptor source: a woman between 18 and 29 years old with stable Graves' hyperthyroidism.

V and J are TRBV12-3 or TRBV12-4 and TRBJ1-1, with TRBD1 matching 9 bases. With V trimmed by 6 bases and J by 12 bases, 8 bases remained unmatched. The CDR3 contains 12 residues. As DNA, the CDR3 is TGTGCCAGCAGCCTTGGACAGGGGACGACTTTCTTT. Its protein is CASSLGQGTTFF.

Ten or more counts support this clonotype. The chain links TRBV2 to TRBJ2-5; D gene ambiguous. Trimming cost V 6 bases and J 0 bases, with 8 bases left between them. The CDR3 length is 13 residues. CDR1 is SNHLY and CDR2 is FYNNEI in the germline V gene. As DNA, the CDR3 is TGTGCCAGCAGAATAGGCTACCAAGAGACCCAGTACTTC. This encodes CASRIGYQETQYF.

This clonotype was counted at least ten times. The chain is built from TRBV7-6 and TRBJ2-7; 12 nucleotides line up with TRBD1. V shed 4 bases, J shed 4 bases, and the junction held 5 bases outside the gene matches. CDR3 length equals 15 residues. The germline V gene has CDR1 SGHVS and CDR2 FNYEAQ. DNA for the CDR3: TGTGCCAGCAGCTCGGGACAGGGGGCTGGGTACGAGCAGTACTTC. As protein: CASSSGQGAGYEQYF.

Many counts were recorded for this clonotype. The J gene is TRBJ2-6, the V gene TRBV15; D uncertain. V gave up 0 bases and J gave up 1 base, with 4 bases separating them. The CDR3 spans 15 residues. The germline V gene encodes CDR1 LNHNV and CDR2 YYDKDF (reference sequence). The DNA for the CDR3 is TGTGCCACCAGCAGAGACAAATCTGGGGCCAACGTCCTGACTTTC. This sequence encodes CATSRDKSGANVLTF.

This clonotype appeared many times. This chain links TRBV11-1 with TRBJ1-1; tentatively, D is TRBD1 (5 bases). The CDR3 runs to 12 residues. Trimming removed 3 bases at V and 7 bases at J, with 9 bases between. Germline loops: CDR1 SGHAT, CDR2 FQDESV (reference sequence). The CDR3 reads CASSLGPDEAFF. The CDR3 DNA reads TGTGCCAGCAGCTTGGGGCCGGATGAAGCTTTCTTT. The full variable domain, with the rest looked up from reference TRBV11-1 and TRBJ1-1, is EAEVAQSPRYKITEKSQAVAFWCDPISGHATLYWYRQILGQGPELLVQFQDESVVDDSQLPKDRFSAERLKGVDSTLKIQPAELGDSAMYLCASSLGPDEAFFGQGTRLTVV.